This T cell receptor (beta chain) was observed in a study of blood T cell repertoires in COVID-19. Study-level information: Whether acute or convalescent, the COVID-19 samples came from the United States, Italy and Spain. T cells, B-cell-depleted T cells, or PBMCs supplied cDNA or gDNA.

Original processing notes: The authors estimated nucleated cell counts from reference gene primer amplification. Only in-frame clones appear in the TCRdb table, and some are missing; sequencing was by immunoSEQ multiplex PCR. V, J and clone size are those of that table, while D and trimming were read from the DNA. Of 100,000 to 150,000 clones in the sample, approximately 74% are singletons; the top ten hold 4.5% to 6%. In Seattle, patients joined the study during active infection and were tracked longitudinally. This CDR3 is 10 amino acids long. The ends were cut back, 5 bases at V and 10 bases at J, with 9 bases in the middle. The germline CDR1 and CDR2 sequences are DFQATT and SNEGSKA (reference sequence).

The TCR sequence derives from a man of 80 years or more with COVID-19, enrolled during active disease. This chain joins TRBV20-1 and TRBJ2-1, with a weak D call TRBD2 (6 bases). The sequenced sample consisted of peripheral blood. The CDR3, as DNA: TGCAGTGCTTGGAGGGAGGAGCAGTTCTTC. Amino acid sequence: CSAWREEQFF.